This TCR beta chain was found in a study of identical twins (dated by TCRdb to between 2015 and 2016). Notes on the research overall: To test whether fetal clonotypes persist, the study used deep sequencing on TCR alpha and beta repertoires from monozygotic twins, unrelated adults of various ages, and cord blood. To rule out contamination, replicate twin experiments were performed at different times with different library preparation protocols. Overall study results and their limits: Compared with coincidental sharing between unrelated individuals, out-of-frame TCR alpha sequences shared between twins showed an excess of sequences with low generation probability. Invariant T cells such as MAIT and iNKT could partly confound zero-insertion analyses, though diverse VJ usage argued against this for most clonotypes. Because the same donors could not be followed over many years, conclusions were based on cross-sectional statistical analysis. Excess twin sharing in beta out-of-frame sequences was weaker because fewer shared sequences lowered the signal-to-noise ratio. Fewer insertions were carried by abundant cord blood beta clonotypes, a similar but weaker trend appeared in young adult naive repertoires, and no such trend appeared in memory repertoires. In monozygotic twins, out-of-frame TCR alpha sharing was systematically underestimated by recombination models, although the models agreed with sharing between unrelated individuals.

Libraries were made using 5' RACE. TCRdb shows the sequencer as Illumina HiSeq 2000. Template switching added a universal primer binding site, and the final cDNA carried a unique molecular identifier that allowed TCR cDNA molecules to be counted accurately. Specific primers in the conserved constant-segment region were used to synthesize first-strand cDNA for the TCR alpha and beta chains. To control for contamination, every cDNA library was double barcoded, receiving both a SMART-Mk sample barcode and Illumina barcodes. TruSeq adapter sequences along with Illumina sample barcodes were introduced in two successive PCR steps. TCR alpha and beta cDNA libraries were sequenced on the Illumina HiSeq platform with custom primers. Concerning the study's data processing: Unique molecular identifiers were extracted from raw reads with MiGEC, and CDR3 positions were determined with MiXCR. Recombination models were inferred per individual with the repgenHMM and IGoR tools using an EM algorithm. Shared clonotypes were analyzed with the tcR package in R, and sharing was normalized by the product of cloneset sizes. To study raw recombination without the effects of thymic and clonal selection, out-of-frame nonproductive sequences were analyzed. TCRdb cleaned the public reads at Q25 with fastp, built clones with MiXCR and kept in-frame beta chains. Entries that share a CDR3 protein sequence are merged under the most common genes and DNA. The authors' filters were not applied to this entry. This sample is represented by 690,000 or so distinct CDR3 sequences; around 6% of them were singletons. The ten largest clones add up to roughly 1.6% of the sample.

Concerning this clonotype itself: The specificity of this receptor is unknown. No much larger clone exists at a distance of one base, and base qualities are not known.

According to the germline V gene, CDR1 reads SNHLY and CDR2 reads FYNNEI. After removal of 3 bases from V and 7 bases from J, the junction retains 7 bases not matched to a gene. From cysteine to phenylalanine, the CDR3 is 15 amino acids long. Only the CDR3 DNA stays, 45 bases, in frame from base 1. Every donor was a healthy Caucasian. The study also sequenced three unrelated non-twin adults: a male aged 18 to 30, a male aged 50 to 60 and a female aged 50 to 60. Using Miltenyi CD45RO+ enrichment and human naive T-cell isolation kits, memory (CD45RO+) and naive T cells were isolated from PBMC. The TCR originated in a man between 18 and 35 years old in good health. The sequence joins TRBV2 to TRBJ2-3, and 10 junction bases match TRBD2. The sequenced sample was naive T cells sorted from blood. Per the publication, the cell subset or site label means: cells isolated with a human naive T-cell isolation kit. At the DNA level, the sequence is TGTGCCAGCAGTGACCCTAGCGGGAGTGTTAATACGCAGTATTTT. This translates into CASSDPSGSVNTQYF.